A single T cell receptor (beta chain) is shown here with its context. The antigen remains unidentified. Lactation, pregnancy, other autoimmune disease or uncontrolled infection excluded patients. Every diagnosis used clinical symptoms, serum thyroxine and TRAb, thyroid ultrasound and orbital computed tomography. The entry originates in a study of T cells in Graves' hyperthyroidism and ophthalmopathy. The CDR3 has 15 amino acids. J lost 10 bases, V lost 2 bases, and 3 bases had no gene match. Germline values: CDR1 MNHEY, CDR2 SVGAGI. TCR beta CDR3 sequences were amplified from RNA transcripts. First-round RT-PCR of the TCR CDR3 relied on the HTBI primer set. In TCRdb, the multiplex PCR reads were re-called with MiXCR into one record per CDR3 protein. The table records around 620,000 distinct CDR3 sequences, roughly 17% of them present only once. Whole-study results and caveats: Model predictions of ophthalmopathy came a median approximately seven months before onset. Most clonotypes expanded in the thyroid (above 0.001) were also present in blood.

This chain links TRBV6-5 with TRBJ2-1; 15 bases fit TRBD2. The sequenced material came from blood. This TCR derives from a woman in her twenties or thirties with Graves' hyperthyroidism. This CDR3 reads CASSYGTSGRLEQFF. CDR3 coding DNA: TGTGCCAGCAGTTACGGGACTAGCGGGAGGTTAGAGCAGTTCTTC.